Listed here are 6 T cell receptor beta chains from one sample, sequenced in a study of metastatic and nonmetastatic thyroid tumors. Thyroid surgery was performed in patients who had received no treatment beforehand. TCRdb redid the clone calls on the PCR reads using MiXCR. Found here are about 43,000 clones, roughly a quarter of them singletons; the top ten hold roughly 15%. Sample: tumor tissue. The receptors were sampled from a female donor with papillary thyroid cancer or a benign thyroid nodule (not recorded which). Some clones in this sample may be carry-over from other donors' samples.

This clone was counted ten times or more. The chain is built from TRBV5-8 and TRBJ2-4; D is ambiguous. V was shortened by 2 bases and J by 1 base, with 16 bases between the two germline ends. The CDR3 contains 17 residues. The germline V gene has CDR1 SGHTS and CDR2 YDEGEE. The CDR3 DNA sequence: TGTGCCAGCAGCTTTCAACCGTCAAGGGCGGCCAAAAACATTCAGTACTTC. Translated: CASSFQPSRAAKNIQYF.

This clone was seen many times. The chain employs TRBV5-4 and TRBJ1-1; D gene unclear. Germline V gives CDR1 SGHNT, CDR2 YYREEE (reference sequence). Trimming took off 4 bases at V and 2 bases at J, with 9 bases between the two ends. This CDR3 region has 13 residues. This CDR3 reads CASSDYRNTEAFF. CDR3 DNA sequence: TGTGCCAGCAGCGATTACAGAAACACTGAAGCTTTCTTT.

This clone was observed a handful of times. The chain is built from TRBV20-1 and TRBJ2-7; D possibly corresponds to TRBD1 (6 bases). V gave up 7 bases and J gave up 3 bases, with 19 bases separating them. The germline V gene encodes CDR1 DFQATT and CDR2 SNEGSKA (reference sequence). CDR3 size: 14 residues. The CDR3 loop is CSGTAPLECYEQYF. Here the CDR3 DNA reads TGCAGTGGGACAGCCCCCCTAGAGTGCTACGAGCAGTACTTC.

Only one count was recorded for this clone. This chain uses TRBV18 with TRBJ1-5; D perhaps matches TRBD1 (5 bases). V was shortened by 2 bases and J by 5 bases, with 7 bases between the two germline ends. The CDR3 length is 13 residues. Germline CDR1 KGHSH, CDR2 LQKENI. In DNA form, the CDR3 reads TGTGCCAGCTCACCAATAGGGGATCAGCCCCAGCATTTT. Amino acid sequence: CASSPIGDQPQHF.

CDR3 region: CASSYRQWDTIYF. The DNA for the CDR3 is TGTGCCAGCAGTTACCGGCAGTGGGACACCATATATTTT. The chain links TRBV6-2 or TRBV6-3 to TRBJ1-3; the D is unclear. Germline loops: CDR1 MNHEY, CDR2 SVGEGT. CDR3 length: 13 residues. V lost 2 bases to trimming and J lost 8 bases, with 10 bases between them.

The V gene is TRBV2, the J gene TRBJ1-2, with 9 bases identical to TRBD1. The J segment lost 6 bases and the V segment lost 6 bases, leaving 2 bases of the junction unmatched. Germline CDR1 reads SNHLY; CDR2 reads FYNNEI. The CDR3 totals 12 residues. CDR3 sequence (DNA): TGTGCCAGCAGAAGGGACAGGGATGGCTACACCTTC. Translated: CASRRDRDGYTF.